This T cell receptor beta chain came from a study of CD8 T cells in ankylosing spondylitis (dated 2017 in TCRdb). Broadly, across the study: The study set out to find disease-linked TCR variants by profiling T cell receptor beta repertoires in ankylosing spondylitis patients and healthy donors. The whole study cohort included some 100 healthy donors and 20 to 25 ankylosing spondylitis patients. Peripheral blood samples were taken, and synovial fluid was additionally collected from ankylosing spondylitis patients. The paper as a whole reports these results and caveats: The disease-linked clones had a CD8+ phenotype and were found at relatively low frequencies in peripheral blood. Some motif variants were previously reported in synovial fluid and blood of reactive arthritis patients, suggesting common disease-initiation mechanisms. The disease-linked clones were reported to be significantly enriched in matched synovial fluid samples from ankylosing spondylitis patients. Blood from ankylosing spondylitis patients appeared to be characterized by a TCR beta motif made up of under ten highly homologous amino acid variants.

For sequencing, an Illumina HiSeq 2500 was employed. Quantitative 5'-RACE with molecular barcodes was the method used to prepare the TCR beta libraries. In the authors' own workflow: A new computational method, built on a probabilistic model of VDJ rearrangement, was used to identify disease-linked TCR variants. The public reads were reprocessed in TCRdb via fastp at Q25 and MiXCR, keeping in-frame beta chains. Under each unique CDR3 protein, matching rows form one entry showing the most common genes and DNA. TCRdb's processing, not the authors' own work, is the source of the V and J calls. This sample holds about 200,000 distinct CDR3 sequences; roughly 26% were observed only once. About 6.9% of the sample lies in the top ten. This clonotype was observed at least ten times. What this receptor recognizes is not known. At one end the junction does not follow the germline gene, possibly because of a read error.

For CDR1 and CDR2, the germline V gene (reference sequence) lists SGHKS and YYEKEE. From the cysteine up to the phenylalanine, the CDR3 has a length of 18 residues. Here the CDR3 DNA is all that survives: 54 bases in frame from base 1. This sequence originates from a male donor with ankylosing spondylitis or in good health (not recorded which). Sample: blood, either unsorted or a sorted T cell fraction (not recorded which). The chain uses TRBV5-5 and TRBJ2-2; no D gene is confidently identified. The nucleotide sequence reads TGTGCCAGCAGCTTGGCACCCCTACCGGTCGCGAATACCGGGGAGCTGTTTTTT. It codes for CASSLAPLPVANTGELFF.